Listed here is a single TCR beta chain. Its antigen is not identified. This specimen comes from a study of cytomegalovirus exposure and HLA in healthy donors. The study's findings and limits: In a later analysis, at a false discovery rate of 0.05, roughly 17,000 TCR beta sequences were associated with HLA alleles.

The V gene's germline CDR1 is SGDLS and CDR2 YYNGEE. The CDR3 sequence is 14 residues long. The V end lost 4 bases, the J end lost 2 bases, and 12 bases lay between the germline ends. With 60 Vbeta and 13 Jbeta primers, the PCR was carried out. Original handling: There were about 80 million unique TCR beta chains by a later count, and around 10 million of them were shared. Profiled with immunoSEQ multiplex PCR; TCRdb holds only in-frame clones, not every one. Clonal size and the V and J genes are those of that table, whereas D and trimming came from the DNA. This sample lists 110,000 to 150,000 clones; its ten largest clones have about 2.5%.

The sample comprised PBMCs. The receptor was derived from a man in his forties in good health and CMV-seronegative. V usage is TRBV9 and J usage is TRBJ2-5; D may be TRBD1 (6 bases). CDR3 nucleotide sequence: TGTGCCAGCAGCATACAGGGACAACAAGAGACCCAGTACTTC. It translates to CASSIQGQQETQYF.